Shown below are 21 T cell receptor beta chains from a single sample sequenced in a study of CD8 T cells in ankylosing spondylitis. Each CDR3 protein is one row after TCRdb ran MiXCR on the 5' RACE reads. The table records roughly 250,000 distinct CDR3 sequences, roughly a tenth of them present only once. The sample taken for sequencing was blood, either unsorted or a sorted T cell fraction (not recorded which). These TCRs come from a male donor with ankylosing spondylitis or in good health (not recorded which).

The rearrangement joins TRBV7-9 to TRBJ2-6; no reliable D call. The CDR3 runs 14 residues. Germline V CDR1 and CDR2: SEHNR, FQNEAQ (reference sequence). Trimming removed 4 bases from V and 1 base from J, with 5 bases in between. Here the CDR3 reads CASSSYSGANVLTF. The CDR3, as DNA: TGTGCCAGCAGCTCGTATTCTGGGGCCAACGTCCTGACTTTC.

This clonotype was seen many times. Sequence at one end of the junction differs from germline and may be a read error. The rearrangement uses TRBV25-1 and TRBJ2-3; TRBD2 matches at 8 bases. The CDR3 runs 17 residues. CDR1 and CDR2 from the germline V gene are MGHDK and SYGVNS. Here the CDR3 reads CVSSGEKRGLSTDTQYF. Here the CDR3 DNA reads TGTGTCAGCAGTGGAGAAAAGCGGGGGTTAAGCACAGATACGCAGTATTTT.

The V and J genes are TRBV6-2 or TRBV6-3 and TRBJ1-1; 7 bases map to TRBD1. This CDR3 spans 15 amino acids. The trim removed 11 bases at V and 1 base at J, leaving 13 bases unmatched. From germline, CDR1 is MNHEY and CDR2 SVGEGT. The CDR3 here is CAARGEGVRNTEAFF. The CDR3, as DNA: TGTGCCGCCAGGGGGGAAGGGGTCCGGAACACTGAAGCTTTCTTT.

The sample holds many counts of this clonotype. This sequence joins TRBV3-1 and TRBJ2-1; D tentatively reads TRBD1 or TRBD2 (5 bases each). The germline V gene has CDR1 LGHDT and CDR2 YNNKEL (reference sequence). The ends were cut back, 3 bases at V and 7 bases at J, with 13 bases in the middle. CDR3 length: 14 amino acids. This CDR3 reads CASSHSGAGNEQFF. The CDR3 nucleotides read TGTGCCAGCAGCCATTCCGGGGCTGGGAATGAGCAGTTCTTC.

This clonotype was seen a handful of times. This rearrangement joins TRBV11-2 to TRBJ2-3, with a weak D call TRBD2 (5 bases). V lost 5 bases and J lost 2, with 11 bases in between. CDR1 SGHAT and CDR2 FQNNGV come from the germline V gene. This CDR3 comprises 14 residues. The CDR3 DNA sequence: TGTGCCAGCAGCCAGGTCCGGGACACAGATACGCAGTATTTT. It is translated as CASSQVRDTDTQYF.

The sample holds a few counts of this clonotype. The rearrangement links TRBV6-5 to TRBJ2-1, with 9 bases identical to TRBD2. Germline V gene lookup returns CDR1 MNHEY and CDR2 SVGAGI. Trimming at V came to 6 bases and at J to 7 bases, leaving 13 bases not matched to a gene. The CDR3 loop spans 16 amino acids. Written as DNA, the CDR3 is TGTGCCAGCAGCTACGGGGCGGGAGGGCATCTAAATGAGCAGTTCTTC. Its translation is CASSYGAGGHLNEQFF.

Many counts were recorded for this clonotype. The chain carries TRBV2 and TRBJ1-1; D not resolved. Trimming cost V 0 bases and J 0 bases, with 8 bases left between them. The CDR3 is made up of 15 amino acids. The germline CDR1 and CDR2 sequences are SNHLY and FYNNEI. The CDR3 sequence: CASSEALLMNTEAFF. CDR3 DNA: TGTGCCAGCAGTGAAGCGCTTCTAATGAACACTGAAGCTTTCTTT.

This clonotype has a count of ten or more. The chain carries TRBV4-1 and TRBJ1-4; D is undetermined. The germline gives CDR1 MGHRA, CDR2 YSYEKL. V was shortened by 0 bases and J by 0 bases, with 5 bases between the two germline ends. This CDR3 has 15 amino acids. The CDR3 nucleotides are TGCGCCAGCAGCCAAGACTCTGCAACTAATGAAAAACTGTTTTTT. Its translation is CASSQDSATNEKLFF.

This clonotype was found many times. V is TRBV5-5 and J is TRBJ2-1; D unclear. The ends were cut back, 4 bases at V and 0 bases at J, with 11 bases in the middle. CDR1 and CDR2 from the germline V gene are SGHKS and YYEKEE (reference sequence). The CDR3 is 15 amino acids. The CDR3 DNA is TGTGCCAGCAGCGCCGGATGGGGCTCCTACAATGAGCAGTTCTTC. As protein: CASSAGWGSYNEQFF.

This clonotype showed up many times. V gene TRBV5-6 combines with J gene TRBJ1-6, with TRBD1 matching over 9 bases. This CDR3 is 17 amino acids long. Germline-derived CDR1 and CDR2 are SGHDT and YYEEEE. The V segment lost 3 bases and the J segment 10 bases; nucleotides outside the gene matches: 14. The chain's CDR3 is CASSSTPGTGSNSPLHF. CDR3 DNA: TGTGCCAGCAGCTCGACTCCCGGGACAGGGTCGAACTCACCCCTCCACTTT.

The chain recombines TRBV9 with TRBJ2-3, with TRBD2 identical over 8 bases. The germline CDR1 and CDR2 sequences are SGDLS and YYNGEE. The ends lost 0 bases at V and 6 bases at J; junction bases unmatched: 6. This CDR3 region has 15 residues. CDR3: CASSVAGGLSDTQYF. CDR3 DNA: TGTGCCAGCAGCGTAGCGGGGGGGCTAAGTGATACGCAGTATTTT.

The genes are TRBV7-9 and TRBJ2-7; D possibly uses TRBD1 or TRBD2 (5 bases each). Trimming pared 8 bases from V and 0 bases from J, leaving 11 bases between. Germline V CDR1 and CDR2: SEHNR, FQNEAQ (reference sequence). The CDR3 is 13 amino acids. CDR3 loop: CASRGALSYEQYF. The CDR3 bases are TGTGCCAGCCGAGGGGCCCTCTCCTACGAGCAGTACTTC.

This clonotype was detected a few times. The rearrangement links TRBV20-1 to TRBJ1-2; D not certain. The length of the CDR3 is 12 residues. Deletions cut 6 bases from V and 4 bases from J, with 12 bases between. Germline CDR1 is DFQATT and CDR2 is SNEGSKA (reference sequence). The CDR3 is CSAQDGAYGYTF. CDR3 DNA sequence: TGCAGTGCACAAGACGGCGCCTATGGCTACACCTTC.

A few counts support this clonotype. V gene TRBV4-1 combines with J gene TRBJ1-1; D ambiguous. This CDR3 is built from 15 residues. Germline V lookup: CDR1 MGHRA, CDR2 YSYEKL. V gave up 1 base and J gave up 0 bases, with 9 bases separating them. The CDR3 loop reads CASSQGRAVNTEAFF. The CDR3 DNA follows: TGCGCCAGCAGCCAAGGAAGGGCCGTGAACACTGAAGCTTTCTTT.

This clonotype was observed many times. The rearrangement links TRBV6-5 to TRBJ1-2, with a weak D call TRBD1 (5 bases). The CDR3 length is 18 residues. Germline V gene lookup returns CDR1 MNHEY and CDR2 SVGAGI. Trimming took 0 bases from V and 0 from J, leaving 17 bases between them. CDR3 in amino acids: CASSYSGGAGGANYGYTF. CDR3 nucleotides: TGTGCCAGCAGTTACTCCGGGGGTGCCGGGGGAGCTAACTATGGCTACACCTTC.

This chain uses TRBV10-2 with TRBJ1-1; 7 bases match TRBD1. Germline CDR1 reads WSHSY; CDR2 reads SAAADI. This CDR3 contains 19 residues. V lost 0 bases, J lost 1 base, and 14 bases stayed unmatched. CDR3 bases: TGCGCCAGCAGTGAGTCAAGGGGGCCCAGACCTTATGGGAACACTGAAGCTTTCTTT. It specifies CASSESRGPRPYGNTEAFF.

This clonotype was found many times. In DNA form, the CDR3 reads TGCAGTGCTAGAGATGGGTCAGGGGGAAACATTCAGTACTTC. Residues: CSARDGSGGNIQYF. V usage is TRBV20-1 and J usage is TRBJ2-4, with 7 bases that match TRBD1. This CDR3 is 14 amino acids long. Germline CDR1 reads DFQATT; CDR2 reads SNEGSKA (reference sequence). V trimming: 0 bases; J trimming: 6 bases; junction bases outside the gene matches: 5.

This clonotype was counted at least ten times. V is TRBV12-5 and J is TRBJ2-5; D unresolved. This CDR3 has 17 amino acids. The V and J ends lost 0 bases and 6 bases respectively, with 20 bases between them. Germline CDR1 reads LGHNT; CDR2 reads FRNRAP. CDR3 coding DNA: TGTGCTAGTGGTTTGGTACTTATGGCAGTTGACAAGAAGACCCAGTACTTC. Translation: CASGLVLMAVDKKTQYF.

The genes are TRBV30 and TRBJ2-2, with TRBD2 matching over 8 bases. Unmatched junction bases numbered 7, after V lost 0 bases and J lost 4 bases. This CDR3 spans 16 amino acids. CDR1 and CDR2 (germline): GTSNPN, SVGIG (reference sequence). The CDR3 DNA is TGTGCCTGGAGTGTCGGGGGGGGGTCCGTCACCGGGGAGCTGTTTTTT. This encodes CAWSVGGGSVTGELFF.

This clonotype has more than one count but fewer than ten. The V gene is TRBV25-1, the J gene TRBJ2-1, with 10 bases lining up with TRBD2. J gave up 9 bases and V 1 base, and 9 bases lay outside the gene matches. CDR1 is MGHDK, CDR2 SYGVNS, per germline. The CDR3 covers 16 residues. DNA of the CDR3: TGTGCCAGCAGTGAATCGCTAGCGGGGGAAGGACGTGAGCAGTTCTTC. Protein product: CASSESLAGEGREQFF.

This clonotype has ten or more counts. The CDR3 nucleotides read TGTGCCAGCAGTCCTAGCGGCAATGAGCAGTTCTTC. Translated: CASSPSGNEQFF. This rearrangement joins TRBV12-3 or TRBV12-4 to TRBJ2-1; 7 bases fit TRBD2. The V and J ends lost 5 bases and 6 bases, in that order; junction bases with no gene match: 1. This CDR3 spans 12 amino acids.